A selection of T cell receptor beta chains follows, all from one sample in a study of blood T cell repertoires in COVID-19. Only in-frame clones appear in the TCRdb table, and some are missing; sequencing was by immunoSEQ multiplex PCR. The repertoire consists of some 58,000 clones, with approximately 77% occurring once and the leading ten covering about 33%. The sequenced sample consisted of peripheral blood. These receptors were collected from a human donor in a cohort sampled during active COVID-19. CDR3s include the opening cysteine and the closing phenylalanine or tryptophan. A D gene is named only where the DNA matches it firmly. A clone size is listed for some rows: how often the clone was seen (once, few, many), or a class if it is expanded.

size,J,D,V,DNA,CDR3
NA,TRBJ2-2,TRBD1,TRBV6-5,TGTGCCAGCAGTTCCATAACGGGACAGGGATCCGGGGAGCTGTTTTTT,CASSSITGQGSGELFF
NA,TRBJ2-2,NA,TRBV6-5,TGTGCCAGCACCGCAGGCCTCTACCCCACCGGGGAGCTGTTTTTT,CASTAGLYPTGELFF
NA,TRBJ2-3,TRBD2,TRBV19,TGTGCCAGTAGTATTGGGCGGGCGGGAGGCCTGGATACGCAGTATTTT,CASSIGRAGGLDTQYF
NA,TRBJ2-7,NA,TRBV28,TGTGCCAGCAGTTGGGCCTTAAGCGAGCAGTACTTC,CASSWALSEQYF
NA,TRBJ2-7,TRBD1,TRBV30,TGTGCCTGGAGTGTATCGGACAGGGGCGGCCTGAGCTCCTACGAGCAGTACTTC,CAWSVSDRGGLSSYEQYF
many,TRBJ1-1,NA,TRBV9,TGTGCCAGCAGCGTAGAAGGTTCCGCCAGGCCCACTGAAGCTTTCTTT,CASSVEGSARPTEAFF
NA,TRBJ1-1,NA,TRBV5-4,TGTGCCAGCAGCTCGCATGGGGGCTCTGGGGCTTTCTTT,CASSSHGGSGAFF
NA,TRBJ1-1,NA,TRBV5-8,TGTGCCAGCAGCTTGCACAGACCGAACACTGAAGCTTTCTTT,CASSLHRPNTEAFF
many,TRBJ1-6,NA,TRBV19,TGTGCCAGTACTCTCGGCGGGGATTCACCCCTCCACTTT,CASTLGGDSPLHF
NA,TRBJ1-2,NA,TRBV19,TGTGCCAGTAGCCGGGGGAGCAGTAACTATGGCTACACCTTC,CASSRGSSNYGYTF
NA,TRBJ2-7,TRBD2,TRBV5-1,TGCGCCAGCGGGGACAGGGGGACTAGCGGGAGAGAATACGAGCAGTACTTC,CASGDRGTSGREYEQYF
NA,TRBJ1-4,NA,TRBV5-6,TGTGCCAGCAGCTTCGGAGCCCGCTCCAATGAAAAACTGTTTTTT,CASSFGARSNEKLFF
NA,TRBJ2-7,NA,TRBV6-5,TGTGCCAGCAGGAGCGTGGGCGAGCAGTACTTC,CASRSVGEQYF
NA,TRBJ2-1,TRBD2,TRBV4-1,TGCGCCAGCAGCCTCCCCCTAGCGGGAGCGCACAATGAGCAGTTCTTC,CASSLPLAGAHNEQFF
NA,TRBJ2-3,NA,TRBV3-1/TRBV3-2,TGTGCCAGCAGCCTTCAGGGTGCGAATACGCAGTATTTT,CASSLQGANTQYF
NA,TRBJ1-1,NA,TRBV6-5,TGTGCCAGCAGGAAGGAGGGGATGGGAACTGAAGCTTTCTTT,CASRKEGMGTEAFF
NA,TRBJ1-1,TRBD1,TRBV5-1,TGCGCCAGCAGCTTGGCCGCAGGGGGGACTGAAGCTTTCTTT,CASSLAAGGTEAFF
NA,TRBJ2-3,TRBD2,TRBV29-1,TGCAGCGTTGAGAGGGGAGGGGCCAGCACAGATACGCAGTATTTT,CSVERGGASTDTQYF
NA,TRBJ1-5,NA,TRBV15,TGTGCCACCAGCAGAGGGCTCAATCAGCCCCAGCATTTT,CATSRGLNQPQHF